This T cell receptor beta chain was sequenced in a study of T cells in localized non-small cell lung cancer. Trimming left V 5 bases short and J 4 bases short, with 10 bases between. The germline gives CDR1 SGHNT, CDR2 YYREEE (reference sequence). CDR3 length: 13 amino acids. TCRdb's copy holds only in-frame clones and misses some; the assay was immunoSEQ multiplex PCR. The table records about 40,000 clones, more than 75% of them present only once. With respect to this clone: Its antigen is as yet unknown.

Findings and limits, study-wide: Elevated blood T cell density was associated with longer overall survival. Among the top 100 tumor clones, a median 57 appeared in adjacent lung. The tumor had only one region sequenced, so heterogeneity remains possible. Maximal T cell clonality occurred in uninvolved adjacent lung, with tumor ranking below it.

This rearrangement joins TRBV5-4 to TRBJ2-1; possible D gene TRBD1, 6 bases. This TCR was sampled from a man aged 18 to 49 with stage I lung adenocarcinoma. This material consisted of peripheral blood, taken before any cancer treatment. As DNA, the CDR3 is TGTGCCAGCAGTATGGACAGTTACAATGAGCAGTTCTTC. Translation gives CASSMDSYNEQFF.